The rows below give T cell receptor beta chains drawn from one sample of a study of T-cell memory formation after mild COVID-19. Using its own MiXCR run on the 5' RACE reads, TCRdb lists one record per CDR3 protein. Counted here are fewer than 350,000 distinct CDR3 sequences, about 13% occurring once; the ten biggest clones make up 21%. Sequenced: PBMCs or a T cell subset sorted from them (not recorded which). The receptors derive from a man between 18 and 29 years old who had mild COVID-19 (a few samples of this study predate the infection). Cell type and time point are not known. The CDR3 runs from the conserved cysteine through the conserved F or W. A D gene is named only where the DNA matches it firmly. Size values are once, few and many counts, or a class for expanded clones, and some rows have none.

TRBV6-1	-	TRBJ2-2	-	TGTGCCAGCAGTGGACAGTTTACCGGGGAGCTGTTTTTT	CASSGQFTGELFF
TRBV4-3	-	TRBJ1-4	few	TGCGCCAGCAGCCAAGAGGGGGCAGCTAATGAAAAACTGTTTTTT	CASSQEGAANEKLFF
TRBV6-5	-	TRBJ1-6	few	TGTGCCAGCAGTTATGTGGGGGGCGGCCCGAATTCACCCCTCCACTTT	CASSYVGGGPNSPLHF
TRBV20-1	-	TRBJ2-4	-	TGCAGTGATAGAGTCCCAGGGGTTAGAGACATTCAGTACTTC	CSDRVPGVRDIQYF
TRBV6-6	-	TRBJ2-5	-	TGTGCCAGCAGTTACAATTTTGTAAGAGGCGAGACCCAGTACTTC	CASSYNFVRGETQYF
TRBV4-1	TRBD1	TRBJ2-7	few	TGCGCCAGCAGCCGTACCGGGACAGGGGTTGACGAGCAGTACTTC	CASSRTGTGVDEQYF
TRBV6-6	-	TRBJ1-1	few	TGTGCCAGCAGGCCCACAGGGAGGGAGACTGAAGCTTTCTTT	CASRPTGRETEAFF
TRBV7-2	TRBD1	TRBJ2-5	-	TGTGCCAGCAGCTTAGGGGACAGGGGACAAGAGACCCAGTACTTC	CASSLGDRGQETQYF
TRBV5-1	TRBD1	TRBJ1-1	-	TGCGCCAGCAGCGCCGGGACAGGGGGAGATTGGGACACTGAAGCTTTCTTT	CASSAGTGGDWDTEAFF
TRBV9	TRBD2	TRBJ2-1	-	TGTGCCAGCAGCCCCGGTAGCGGGGACTACAATGAGCAGTTCTTC	CASSPGSGDYNEQFF
TRBV5-1	-	TRBJ1-2	-	TGCGCCAGCAGCCCGGACGACTATGGCTACACCTTC	CASSPDDYGYTF
TRBV12-3/TRBV12-4	-	TRBJ2-6	-	TGTGCCAGCACCCCCCTGGGGTCTGGGGCCAACGTCCTGACTTTC	CASTPLGSGANVLTF
TRBV3-2	-	TRBJ2-1	-	TGTGCCAGCAGCCAGACGGGGGGATGGTCCTACAATGAGCAGTTCTTC	CASSQTGGWSYNEQFF
TRBV24-1	-	TRBJ2-5	few	TGTGCCACCAGTGATTCCAGGGAGACCCAGTACTTC	CATSDSRETQYF
TRBV7-9	TRBD2	TRBJ2-7	-	TGTGCCAGCAGCATAGCGACTAGCGGGGAGTACGAGCAGTACTTC	CASSIATSGEYEQYF
TRBV6-5	TRBD1	TRBJ2-7	few	TGTGCCAGCAGTTACGGACAGGGTTCCTACGAGCAGTACTTC	CASSYGQGSYEQYF
TRBV5-1	TRBD2	TRBJ2-5	-	TGCGCCAGCAGCAAACTAGCGGGGGGTCAAGAGACCCAGTACTTC	CASSKLAGGQETQYF
TRBV3-1	-	TRBJ1-1	-	TGTGCCAGCAGCGTCCAAGGGGGAGGAGGTACTGAAGCTTTCTTT	CASSVQGGGGTEAFF
TRBV4-3	-	TRBJ1-2	many	TGCGCCAGCAGCCAAGATAGGGGAAGCTATGGCTACACCTTC	CASSQDRGSYGYTF
TRBV5-4	TRBD2	TRBJ2-5	many	TGTGCCAGCAGCCAGACTAGCGGGCCAGAGACCCAGTACTTC	CASSQTSGPETQYF
TRBV6-6	TRBD2	TRBJ2-2	few	TGTGCCAGCAGTTACTTGTTCGGACAGATGAGCGGGGGGGCCTCGAACGGGGAGCTGTTTTTT	CASSYLFGQMSGGASNGELFF
TRBV29-1	-	TRBJ2-1	few	TGCAGCGCAAGCGGGCCATACAATGAGCAGTTCTTC	CSASGPYNEQFF
TRBV7-3	TRBD1	TRBJ2-2	few	TGTGCCAGCAGCTACCAGGGGGCAGGCGGGGAGCTGTTTTTT	CASSYQGAGGELFF
TRBV3-1	TRBD1	TRBJ2-1	-	TGTGCCAGCAGCTTCGCGACAGGGGAGCAGTTCTTC	CASSFATGEQFF
TRBV4-2	-	TRBJ2-5	-	TGTGCCAGCAGCCGGCGTTCTAACGGGGAGACCCAGTACTTC	CASSRRSNGETQYF
TRBV23-1	-	TRBJ1-1	-	TGCGCCAGCTTTATGCCCCGGGACCGGCATTTGAACACTGAAGCTTTCTTT	CASFMPRDRHLNTEAFF
TRBV15	TRBD1	TRBJ1-1	-	TGTGCCACCAGCCCAGGGGGGGGGTACGTGTTCACTGAAGCTTTCTTT	CATSPGGGYVFTEAFF
TRBV20-1	-	TRBJ1-5	-	TGCAGTGCGACCCCCCCGGGAGGGAATCAGCCCCAGCATTTT	CSATPPGGNQPQHF
TRBV7-9	TRBD1	TRBJ1-6	-	TGTGCCAGCAGCTTTACCGGGACAGGGGGCTCACCCCTCCACTTT	CASSFTGTGGSPLHF
TRBV9	-	TRBJ2-1	few	TGTGCCAGCATGGCAAAGCAGTTCTTC	CASMAKQFF
TRBV7-9	-	TRBJ1-5	-	TGTGCCAGCAGCTCCCCAGGGGATAGGACCCAGCATTTT	CASSSPGDRTQHF
TRBV12-5	-	TRBJ1-1	-	TGTGCTAGTGGAACTGGAGCAGGGACATTAACTGAAGCTTTCTTT	CASGTGAGTLTEAFF
TRBV29-1	-	TRBJ1-2	once	TGCAGCGGAGGGGACACCCCTAATGGCTACACCTTC	CSGGDTPNGYTF
TRBV12-5	TRBD2	TRBJ2-3	-	TGTGCTAGTGGTTACGGGACTAGCGGGGGGGCAGATACGCAGTATTTT	CASGYGTSGGADTQYF